One sample yielded the 26 T cell receptor beta chains listed below, sequenced in a study. TCRdb reprocessed the 5' RACE reads with MiXCR, giving one entry per CDR3 protein. Among just over 60,000 distinct CDR3 sequences listed, under 35% were seen once. The sequenced sample was tumor-infiltrating naive CD4+ T cells sorted from the breast tumor. As for subset: naive CD4+ T cells, CD4+CD45RA+CD25-. The source of these receptors is a female donor with breast cancer.

This clonotype was detected only a few times. This chain joins TRBV12-3 or TRBV12-4 and TRBJ2-1; 9 bases match TRBD2. Trimming cost V 4 bases and J 7 bases; bases outside gene matches: 8. This CDR3 is 15 amino acids long. The CDR3 DNA follows: TGTGCCAGCAGTTCCAAGCGGGGGGTCGTTAATGAGCAGTTCTTC. This codes for CASSSKRGVVNEQFF.

The chain carries TRBV6-2 or TRBV6-3 and TRBJ2-7; D could derive from TRBD1 or TRBD2 (5 bases each). Per the germline V gene, CDR1 is MNHEY and CDR2 is SVGEGT. The CDR3 loop spans 14 amino acids. V was trimmed by 5 bases and J by 3 bases, leaving 14 bases between them. Here the CDR3 DNA reads TGTGCCAGCAGTGACCCGGGACGGATCTACGAGCAGTACTTC. It translates to CASSDPGRIYEQYF.

The chain employs TRBV4-2 and TRBJ2-6; no definite D call. This CDR3 is built from 15 residues. V was shortened by 1 base and J by 2 bases, with 6 bases between the two germline ends. CDR1 LGHNA and CDR2 YNFKEQ come from the germline V gene. DNA of the CDR3: TGTGCCAGCAGCCAAGTCGGGCCTGGGGCCAACGTCCTGACTTTC. It codes for CASSQVGPGANVLTF.

There are a few counts of this clonotype. This chain uses TRBV5-5 with TRBJ2-1; 7 nucleotides align to TRBD1. The CDR3 is 14 amino acids. The germline V gene has CDR1 SGHKS and CDR2 YYEKEE (reference sequence). The J segment lost 12 bases and the V segment lost 4 bases, leaving 13 bases of the junction unmatched. The CDR3 DNA follows: TGTGCCAGCAGCCGAATGGGACAGTTATTATGGCAGTTCTTC. Encoded protein: CASSRMGQLLWQFF.

Points on this clonotype: A clone one base away is much larger, so this may be a read error. The V call is TRBV12-3 or TRBV12-4, the J call TRBJ1-1, with 11 bases lining up with TRBD1. V was pared by 6 bases and J by 7 bases, with 7 bases of the junction left unmatched. The CDR3 has 14 residues. CDR3 residues: CASRGDRGCVEAFF. The CDR3 DNA follows: TGTGCCAGCAGGGGGGACAGGGGGTGTGTTGAAGCTTTCTTT.

The chain couples TRBV29-1 to TRBJ2-3; 7 positions match TRBD1. V trimming: 6 bases; J trimming: 1 base; junction bases outside the gene matches: 7. The CDR3 runs to 14 residues. Germline V lookup: CDR1 SQVTM, CDR2 ANQGSEA. Here the CDR3 reads CSVGYGTGTDTQYF. The CDR3 region has the DNA TGCAGCGTCGGATACGGGACAGGCACAGATACGCAGTATTTT.

The table lists this clonotype with a few counts. This chain connects TRBV5-1 to TRBJ2-7; D uncertain. The germline V gene encodes CDR1 SGHRS and CDR2 YFSETQ. The CDR3 length is 13 residues. The ends were cut back, 1 base at V and 2 bases at J, with 7 bases in the middle. CDR3 nucleotides: TGCGCCAGCAGCTTGTCGGCGACCTACGAGCAGTACTTC. Protein sequence: CASSLSATYEQYF.

The chain couples TRBV4-1 to TRBJ2-3; D remains unclear. This CDR3 has 13 residues. CDR1 MGHRA and CDR2 YSYEKL come from the germline V gene. Trimming stripped 1 base from V and 8 bases from J, with 10 bases between. The CDR3: CASSQVPQSTQYF. The CDR3, as DNA: TGCGCCAGCAGCCAAGTTCCCCAAAGTACGCAGTATTTT.

The chain is built from TRBV7-6 and TRBJ1-6; possibly TRBD1 for D (5 bases). CDR3 length: 15 residues. Germline V CDR1 and CDR2: SGHVS, FNYEAQ. Trimming stripped 5 bases from V and 8 bases from J, with 16 bases between. The CDR3 bases are TGTGCCAGCAGCCTAATGCCAGGGATTGATTCACCCCTCCACTTT. It specifies CASSLMPGIDSPLHF.

This clonotype appeared a few times. The chain recombines TRBV4-2 with TRBJ2-2, with D tentatively TRBD2 (7 bases). Germline CDR1 reads LGHNA; CDR2 reads YNFKEQ. This CDR3 has 16 amino acids. V dropped 2 bases and J dropped 5 bases, with 15 bases sitting between them. The CDR3 loop reads CASSQLGGQGTGELFF. The CDR3 coding sequence is TGTGCCAGCAGCCAACTGGGGGGGCAGGGGACCGGGGAGCTGTTTTTT.

This clonotype was counted ten times or more. An end of the junction differs from the germline gene, which may be a read error. This rearrangement joins TRBV7-7 to TRBJ2-7, with 7 bases identical to TRBD1. This CDR3 contains 13 residues. Germline assignment: CDR1 SSHAT and CDR2 FNYEAQ (reference sequence). This chain's CDR3 is CASSFSQGYEQYF. CDR3 DNA sequence: TGTGCTAGCAGCTTTTCACAGGGGTACGAGCAGTACTTC.

V is TRBV3-1 and J is TRBJ1-2, with 7 nucleotides matching TRBD1. V was clipped by 2 bases and J by 6 bases; unmatched bases: 9. Germline CDR1 and CDR2: LGHDT and YNNKEL (reference sequence). CDR3 size: 15 residues. CDR3 residues: CASSQNPGGRDGYTF. The DNA of the CDR3 is TGTGCCAGCAGCCAAAACCCAGGGGGTAGGGATGGCTACACCTTC.

About this clonotype: This sequence may be a read error, since a much larger clone differs from it by one base. The CDR3 ends on some other residue instead of the conserved phenylalanine or tryptophan, so this is likely a read error. V gene TRBV29-1 combines with J gene TRBJ1-4; 10 bases align to TRBD1. The CDR3 extends over 15 amino acids. J lost 8 bases, V lost 1 base, and 7 bases had no gene match. Germline V gene data show CDR1 as SQVTM and CDR2 as ANQGSEA. CDR3 nucleotides: TGCAGCGTTGAAGGGTCCGGGACAGGGGACGAAAAACTGTTTTTA. Translating gives CSVEGSGTGDEKLFL.

In its sample, this clonotype was seen a few times. The chain combines TRBV20-1 with TRBJ2-1; 11 bases align to TRBD2. CDR1 and CDR2 (germline): DFQATT, SNEGSKA (reference sequence). Trimming cost V 3 bases and J 9 bases; bases outside gene matches: 16. The CDR3 is made up of 17 amino acids. The CDR3 region has the DNA TGCAGTGCTAGTTTGCTAGCGGGAGGCCCGGGTGGCGTTGAGCAGTTCTTC. It codes for CSASLLAGGPGGVEQFF.

This clonotype was recorded at least ten times. V and J are TRBV7-2 and TRBJ2-3; 16 bases line up with TRBD2. The CDR3 runs 16 residues. Germline assignment: CDR1 SGHTA and CDR2 FQGNSA. The junction had 3 bases not matched to a gene; V was cut back by 5 bases and J by 4 bases. Written as DNA, the CDR3 is TGTGCCAGCAGCCCCGGGACTAGCGGGAGGGCAGATACGCAGTATTTT. It translates to CASSPGTSGRADTQYF.

This clonotype was picked up many times. This chain links TRBV4-1 with TRBJ2-3; TRBD2 matches at 8 bases. The CDR3 is 18 amino acids. The germline CDR1 and CDR2 sequences are MGHRA and YSYEKL. V dropped 1 base and J dropped 2; count of bases not matched to a gene: 11. The CDR3 region is CASSQALVRGGNTDTQYF. The DNA for the CDR3 is TGCGCCAGCAGCCAAGCACTAGTCCGGGGGGGGAACACAGATACGCAGTATTTT.

A few counts support this clonotype. This chain joins TRBV28 and TRBJ2-7; TRBD1 matches 7 bases. J lost 6 bases, V lost 6 bases, and 8 bases had no gene match. The CDR3 loop spans 13 amino acids. The germline CDR1 and CDR2 sequences are MDHEN and SYDVKM. The CDR3, as DNA: TGTGCCAGCAGGAGAACAGGGGCCAGCGAGCAGTACTTC. Its protein product is CASRRTGASEQYF.

As DNA, the CDR3 is TGTGCCAGCAGCTTTCGAAGCGGGGGGATTACCTACGAGCAGTACTTC. Its protein is CASSFRSGGITYEQYF. The chain links TRBV7-2 to TRBJ2-7, with 9 nucleotides matching TRBD2. CDR3 length: 16 amino acids. V shed 3 bases, J shed 2 bases, and the junction held 8 bases outside the gene matches. Germline CDR1 is SGHTA and CDR2 is FQGNSA.

V usage is TRBV20-1 and J usage is TRBJ1-1; D not resolved. The V end lost 3 bases, the J end lost 7 bases, and 15 bases lay between the germline ends. Germline lookup yields CDR1 DFQATT and CDR2 SNEGSKA (reference sequence). This CDR3 is built from 13 residues. CDR3 sequence reads: CSARTTSSDEAFF. In nucleotides, the CDR3 is TGCAGTGCTAGGACCACCTCTTCAGATGAAGCTTTCTTT.

V and J are TRBV11-1 and TRBJ2-3; D may be TRBD2 (5 bases). This CDR3 spans 13 amino acids. V shed 4 bases and J shed 2 bases, with 7 bases lying between them. CDR1 and CDR2 from the germline V gene are SGHAT and FQDESV (reference sequence). In DNA, the CDR3 is TGTGCCAGCAGCTCAGCGGACACAGATACGCAGTATTTT. Protein: CASSSADTDTQYF.

This clonotype was picked up a small number of times. The chain joins TRBV30 to TRBJ1-2; weak D call: TRBD1 (5 bases). V lost 1 base to trimming and J lost 7 bases, with 13 bases between them. This CDR3 is 13 amino acids long. CDR1 is GTSNPN, CDR2 SVGIG, per germline (reference sequence). The CDR3 region has the DNA TGTGCCTGGAGTGGAGGGGCCGCAGCTGGCTACACCTTC. As protein: CAWSGGAAAGYTF.

Comments on this clonotype: The CDR3 ends on some other residue instead of the conserved phenylalanine or tryptophan, so this is likely a read error. This rearrangement joins TRBV20-1 to TRBJ1-1; D ambiguous. CDR3 size: 13 residues. The V gene lost 0 bases and the J gene lost 0 bases, with 5 bases spanning the gap. Germline loops: CDR1 DFQATT, CDR2 SNEGSKA (reference sequence). The CDR3 here is CSARESVNTEAFC. As DNA, the CDR3 is TGCAGTGCTAGAGAGTCTGTGAACACTGAAGCTTTCTGT.

This clonotype was counted many times. The V and J genes are TRBV4-1 and TRBJ2-5; possible D gene TRBD2, 6 bases. The CDR3 has 14 residues. V dropped 0 bases and J dropped 6 bases, with 11 bases sitting between them. Germline V CDR1 and CDR2: MGHRA, YSYEKL. DNA for the CDR3: TGCGCCAGCAGCCAAGAAACTAGCAGGCAGACCCAGTACTTC. Translating gives CASSQETSRQTQYF.

The table lists this clonotype with a few counts. The chain carries TRBV6-9 and TRBJ1-5; D unresolved. The CDR3 consists of 11 residues. Germline V gene lookup returns CDR1 MNHGY and CDR2 SVAAGI. Trimming pared 9 bases from V and 5 bases from J, leaving 8 bases between. CDR3 bases: TGTGCCAGTTATCGACATCAGCCCCAGCATTTT. The encoded protein is CASYRHQPQHF.

The table lists this clonotype with a few counts. The V call is TRBV12-3 or TRBV12-4, the J call TRBJ2-7; D might be TRBD2 (5 bases). With 5 bases removed from V and 1 base from J, the gap between germline ends came to 18 bases. This CDR3 spans 16 amino acids. CDR3 DNA sequence: TGTGCCAGCAGTATCTCGTCCCGGACGGGGTCCTACGAGCAGTACTTC. This translates into CASSISSRTGSYEQYF.

This clonotype was seen ten or more times. The chain employs TRBV9 and TRBJ2-3; D is uncertain. V lost 3 bases to trimming and J lost 4 bases, with 9 bases between them. This CDR3 contains 13 residues. CDR1 and CDR2 from the germline V gene are SGDLS and YYNGEE. This CDR3 is CASSAQIADTQYF. The CDR3 coding sequence is TGTGCCAGCAGCGCTCAGATAGCAGATACGCAGTATTTT.